This T cell receptor beta chain appears in the sequencing data of a study of response to subunit inactivated influenza vaccine. As regards this clonotype: What it recognizes is unknown.

The CDR3 contains 15 residues. Trimming took 0 bases from V and 4 from J, leaving 13 bases between them. Looked up from germline, CDR1 is GTSNPN and CDR2 is SVGIG (reference sequence). TCRdb re-called the RT-PCR reads with MiXCR, one entry per CDR3 protein. The repertoire holds 650,000 to 850,000 distinct CDR3 sequences, with roughly 13% as singletons. Overall study results and limits: Authors suggested each seasonal flu vaccination may recruit only limited numbers of new T cells.

The source was PBMCs from blood, collected around 14 days before vaccination. The chain is built from TRBV30 and TRBJ1-5; tentative D call: TRBD1 (5 bases). The receptor comes from a man between 45 and 60 years old who received an inactivated influenza vaccine. The CDR3 region is CAWSVRTRGNQPQHF. CDR3 nucleotides: TGTGCCTGGAGTGTTAGGACTAGGGGTAATCAGCCCCAGCATTTT. Based on the CDR3 plus reference TRBV30 and TRBJ1-5, the full variable domain is SQTIHQWPATLVQPVGSPLSLECTVEGTSNPNLYWYRQAAGRGLQLLFYSVGIGQISSEVPQNLSASRPQDRQFILSSKKLLLSDSGFYLCAWSVRTRGNQPQHFGDGTRLSIL.